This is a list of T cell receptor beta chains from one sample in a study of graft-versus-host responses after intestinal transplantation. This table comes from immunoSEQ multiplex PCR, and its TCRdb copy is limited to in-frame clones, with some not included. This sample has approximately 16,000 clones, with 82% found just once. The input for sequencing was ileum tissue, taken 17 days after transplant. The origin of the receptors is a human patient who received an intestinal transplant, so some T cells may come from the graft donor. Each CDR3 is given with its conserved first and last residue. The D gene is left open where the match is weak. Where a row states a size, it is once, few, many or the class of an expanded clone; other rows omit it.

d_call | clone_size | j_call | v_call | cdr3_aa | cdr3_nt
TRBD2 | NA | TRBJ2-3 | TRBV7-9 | CASSLAPLAGSTDTQYF | TGTGCCAGCAGCTTAGCCCCCCTAGCGGGGAGCACAGATACGCAGTATTTT
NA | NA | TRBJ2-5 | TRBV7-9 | CASSSSDLRLSAEWTQYF | TGTGCCAGCAGCTCCAGCGACCTTCGACTATCCGCGGAGTGGACCCAGTACTTC
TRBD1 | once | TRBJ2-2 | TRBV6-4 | CASSDSGQGAGELFF | TGTGCCAGCAGTGACTCGGGACAGGGGGCCGGGGAGCTGTTTTTT
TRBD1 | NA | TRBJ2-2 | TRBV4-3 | CASSHGVGTAYTGELFF | TGCGCCAGCAGCCATGGCGTCGGGACAGCTTACACCGGGGAGCTGTTTTTT
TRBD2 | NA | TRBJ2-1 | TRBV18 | CASSPDFGAGGPYNEQFF | TGTGCCAGCTCACCGGATTTCGGGGCGGGAGGGCCCTACAATGAGCAGTTCTTC
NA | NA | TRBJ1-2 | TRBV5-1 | CASSLDFRWDSWSGYTF | TGCGCCAGCAGCTTGGACTTCAGGTGGGACTCGTGGTCGGGCTACACCTTC
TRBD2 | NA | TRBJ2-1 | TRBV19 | CASSDRGSGSQNEQFF | TGTGCCAGTAGTGACCGAGGTAGCGGGAGTCAGAATGAGCAGTTCTTC
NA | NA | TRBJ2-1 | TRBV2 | CASKPGGYNEQFF | TGTGCCAGCAAGCCTGGGGGCTACAATGAGCAGTTCTTC
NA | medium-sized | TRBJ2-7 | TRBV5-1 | CASSWDKTYEQYF | TGCGCCAGCAGCTGGGACAAGACCTACGAGCAGTACTTC
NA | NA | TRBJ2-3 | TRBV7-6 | CASSVNLGADTQYF | TGTGCCAGCAGCGTCAATCTCGGGGCAGATACGCAGTATTTT
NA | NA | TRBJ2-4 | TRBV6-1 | CASSDTHTDARNIQYF | TGTGCCAGCAGTGATACACACACGGATGCTAGAAACATTCAGTACTTC
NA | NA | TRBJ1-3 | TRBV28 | CASTEGGTGNTIYF | TGTGCCAGCACGGAGGGGGGAACTGGAAACACCATATATTTT
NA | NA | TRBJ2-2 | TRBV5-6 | CASSLYGELFF | TGTGCCAGCAGCTTGTACGGGGAGCTGTTTTTT
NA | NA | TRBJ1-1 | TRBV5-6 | CASSLGNLNTEAFF | TGTGCCAGCAGCTTGGGCAACCTGAACACTGAAGCTTTCTTT
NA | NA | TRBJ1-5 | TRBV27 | CASSLPGGNQPQHF | TGTGCCAGCAGTTTACCGGGGGGCAATCAGCCCCAGCATTTT
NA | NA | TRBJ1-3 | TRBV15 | CATSRDRGWGRNTIYF | TGTGCCACCAGCAGAGATCGGGGATGGGGGAGAAACACCATATATTTT
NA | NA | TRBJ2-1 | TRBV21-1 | CASSKVPSGRHYNEQFF | TGTGCCAGCAGCAAAGTTCCCAGCGGGAGGCACTACAATGAGCAGTTCTTC
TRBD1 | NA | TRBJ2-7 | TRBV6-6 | CASSYSGQGINEQYF | TGTGCCAGCAGTTACTCGGGACAGGGGATCAACGAGCAGTACTTC
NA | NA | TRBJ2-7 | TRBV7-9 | CASSFDVTYEQYF | TGTGCCAGCAGCTTCGACGTAACCTACGAGCAGTACTTC
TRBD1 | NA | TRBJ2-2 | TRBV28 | CASSGDRGQYGGELFF | TGTGCCAGCTCCGGAGACAGGGGGCAATATGGCGGGGAGCTGTTTTTT
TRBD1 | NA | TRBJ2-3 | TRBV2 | CASVESTGGKDTQYF | TGTGCCAGCGTGGAGTCGACAGGGGGCAAAGATACGCAGTATTTT
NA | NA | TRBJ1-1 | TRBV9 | CASSAQLGANTEAFF | TGTGCCAGCAGTGCTCAATTAGGGGCCAACACTGAAGCTTTCTTT
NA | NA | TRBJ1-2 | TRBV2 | CASSERDRRGYTF | TGTGCCAGCAGTGAAAGAGACCGGAGGGGCTACACCTTC
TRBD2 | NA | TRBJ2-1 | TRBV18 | CASSPERGGQGEQFF | TGTGCCAGCTCACCGGAGCGGGGGGGCCAAGGTGAGCAGTTCTTC
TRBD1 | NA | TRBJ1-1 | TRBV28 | CASSSPGQGWATEAFF | TGTGCCAGCAGTTCCCCGGGACAGGGCTGGGCCACTGAAGCTTTCTTT
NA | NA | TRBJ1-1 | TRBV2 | CASTLSAGNTEAFF | TGTGCCAGCACCCTGAGTGCGGGGAACACTGAAGCTTTCTTT
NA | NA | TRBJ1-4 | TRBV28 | CASSPTHRAATNEKLFF | TGTGCCAGCAGCCCAACACACAGGGCCGCAACTAATGAAAAACTGTTTTTT
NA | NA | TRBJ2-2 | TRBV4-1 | CASSQDFSWELFF | TGCGCCAGCAGCCAAGATTTTTCCTGGGAGCTGTTTTTT
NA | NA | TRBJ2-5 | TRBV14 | CASSLRDYQETQYF | TGTGCCAGCAGCCTCCGGGACTACCAAGAGACCCAGTACTTC
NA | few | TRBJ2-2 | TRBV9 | CASSVHRERPSTGELFF | TGTGCCAGCAGCGTACACAGGGAGAGACCTAGTACCGGGGAGCTGTTTTTT
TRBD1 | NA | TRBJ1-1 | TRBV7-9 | CASSFRGLLFNTEAFF | TGTGCCAGCAGCTTTAGGGGGCTCCTATTCAACACTGAAGCTTTCTTT
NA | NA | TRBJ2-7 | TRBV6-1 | CASSEETFLSYEQYF | TGTGCCAGCAGTGAAGAAACGTTTTTATCCTACGAGCAGTACTTC
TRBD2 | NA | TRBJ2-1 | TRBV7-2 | CASSLGRGLAVYNEQFF | TGTGCCAGCAGCTTAGGGAGGGGACTAGCGGTTTACAATGAGCAGTTCTTC
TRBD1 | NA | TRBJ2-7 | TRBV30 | CAWSSGQGAREQYF | TGTGCCTGGAGTTCGGGACAGGGGGCGCGGGAGCAGTACTTC
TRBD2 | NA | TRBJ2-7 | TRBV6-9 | CARPSGRGIHTYEQYF | TGTGCCAGACCGAGCGGGAGAGGGATCCACACCTACGAGCAGTACTTC
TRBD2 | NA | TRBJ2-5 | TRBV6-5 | CASSFKHREAQYF | TGTGCCAGCAGTTTTAAACATCGGGAGGCCCAGTACTTC
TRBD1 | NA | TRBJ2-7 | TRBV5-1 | CASSLAGQGYEQYF | TGCGCCAGCAGCTTGGCGGGACAGGGCTACGAGCAGTACTTC
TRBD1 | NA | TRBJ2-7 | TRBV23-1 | CASSQLGQGVPYEQYF | TGCGCCAGCAGTCAATTAGGACAGGGAGTCCCCTACGAGCAGTACTTC
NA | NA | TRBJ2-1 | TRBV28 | CASSLLVNEQFF | TGTGCCAGCAGTCTACTAGTCAATGAGCAGTTCTTC
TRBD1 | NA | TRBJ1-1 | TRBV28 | CASSPPDRVNTEAFF | TGTGCCAGCAGTCCCCCCGACAGGGTGAACACTGAAGCTTTCTTT
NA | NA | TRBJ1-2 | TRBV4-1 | CASSQDGLGGVSYGYTF | TGCGCCAGCAGCCAAGATGGGCTCGGGGGCGTGAGCTATGGCTACACCTTC
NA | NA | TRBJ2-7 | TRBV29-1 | CSAFDTYEQYF | TGCAGCGCCTTTGACACCTACGAGCAGTACTTC
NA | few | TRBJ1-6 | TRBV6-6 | CASSYTGRYSPLHF | TGTGCCAGCAGTTACACCGGGAGGTATTCACCCCTCCACTTT
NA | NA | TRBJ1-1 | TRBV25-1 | CAAQGDTEAFF | TGTGCCGCGCAGGGAGACACTGAAGCTTTCTTT
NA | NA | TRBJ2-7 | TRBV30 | CAWSVRRDGEQYF | TGTGCCTGGAGTGTACGTCGGGATGGGGAGCAGTACTTC
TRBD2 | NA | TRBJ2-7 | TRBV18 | CASSPILAGELDEQYF | TGTGCCAGCTCACCTATTTTAGCGGGAGAACTGGACGAGCAGTACTTC
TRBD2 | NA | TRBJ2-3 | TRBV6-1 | CVSSEVPTLAGGSTDTQYF | TGTGTCAGCAGTGAAGTCCCCACTTTAGCGGGAGGGAGCACAGATACGCAGTATTTT
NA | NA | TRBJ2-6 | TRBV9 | CASSGRDRANVLTF | TGTGCCAGCAGCGGCCGGGACCGGGCCAACGTCCTGACTTTC
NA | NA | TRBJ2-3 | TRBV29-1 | CSVEEERADTQYF | TGCAGCGTTGAAGAGGAAAGGGCAGATACGCAGTATTTT
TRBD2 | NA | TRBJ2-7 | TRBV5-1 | CASSPRERLAAHEQYF | TGCGCCAGCAGCCCCCGGGAGAGACTAGCGGCCCACGAGCAGTACTTC
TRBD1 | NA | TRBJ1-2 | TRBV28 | CASSLWDQGANYGYTF | TGTGCCAGCAGTTTATGGGATCAGGGGGCAAACTATGGCTACACCTTC
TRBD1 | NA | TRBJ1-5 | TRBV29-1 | CSVGTGAYQPQHF | TGCAGCGTAGGGACAGGGGCTTATCAGCCCCAGCATTTT
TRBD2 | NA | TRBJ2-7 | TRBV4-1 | CASSQGEGASGDEQYF | TGCGCCAGCAGCCAAGGAGAGGGAGCTAGCGGGGACGAGCAGTACTTC
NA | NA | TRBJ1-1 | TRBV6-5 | CASRAMRVGEAFF | TGTGCCAGCAGGGCTATGAGGGTCGGAGAAGCTTTCTTT
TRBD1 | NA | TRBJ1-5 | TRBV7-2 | CASSFRGTGYQPQHF | TGTGCCAGCAGCTTCCGTGGGACAGGCTATCAGCCCCAGCATTTT
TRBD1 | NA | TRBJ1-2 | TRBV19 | CASSGGTEHYYGYTF | TGTGCCAGTAGTGGAGGGACAGAACACTACTATGGCTACACCTTC
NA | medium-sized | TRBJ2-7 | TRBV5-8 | CASSLPGANEQYF | TGTGCCAGCAGCCTCCCAGGGGCCAACGAGCAGTACTTC
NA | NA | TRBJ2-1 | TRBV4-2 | CASSQEPTSNEQFF | TGTGCCAGCAGCCAAGAACCGACTAGCAATGAGCAGTTCTTC
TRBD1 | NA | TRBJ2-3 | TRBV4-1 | CASSHGQGRDTQYF | TGCGCCAGCAGCCACGGACAGGGACGGGATACGCAGTATTTT
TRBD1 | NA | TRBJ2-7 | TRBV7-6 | CASSLPTSGQGFHEQYF | TGTGCCAGCAGCTTACCAACTTCGGGACAGGGATTCCACGAGCAGTACTTC